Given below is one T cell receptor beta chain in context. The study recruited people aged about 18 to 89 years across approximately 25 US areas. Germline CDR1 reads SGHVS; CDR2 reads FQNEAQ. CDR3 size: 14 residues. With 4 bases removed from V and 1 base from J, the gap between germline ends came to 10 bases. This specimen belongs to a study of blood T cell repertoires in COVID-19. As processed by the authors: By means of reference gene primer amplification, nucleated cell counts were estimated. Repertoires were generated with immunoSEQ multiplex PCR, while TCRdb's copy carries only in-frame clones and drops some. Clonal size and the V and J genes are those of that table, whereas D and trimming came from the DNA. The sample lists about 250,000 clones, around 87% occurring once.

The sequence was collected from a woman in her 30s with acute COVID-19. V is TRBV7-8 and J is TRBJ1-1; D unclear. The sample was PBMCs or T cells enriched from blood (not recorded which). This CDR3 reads CASSSWAANTEAFF. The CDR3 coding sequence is TGTGCCAGCAGCTCGTGGGCAGCGAACACTGAAGCTTTCTTT.